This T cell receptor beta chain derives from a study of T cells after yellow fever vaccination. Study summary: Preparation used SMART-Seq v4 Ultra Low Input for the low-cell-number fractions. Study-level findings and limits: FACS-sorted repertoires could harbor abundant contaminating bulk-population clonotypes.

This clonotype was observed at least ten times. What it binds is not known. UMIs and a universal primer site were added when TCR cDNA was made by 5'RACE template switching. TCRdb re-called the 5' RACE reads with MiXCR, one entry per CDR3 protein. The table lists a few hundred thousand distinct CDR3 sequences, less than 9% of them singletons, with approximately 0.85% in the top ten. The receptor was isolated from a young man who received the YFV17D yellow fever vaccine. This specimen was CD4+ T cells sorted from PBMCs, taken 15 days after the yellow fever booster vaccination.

The CDR3, as DNA: TGTGCCAGCAGCCCCCCCCACCGCCTAGCGGGATACAATGAGCAGTTCTTC. The encoded protein is CASSPPHRLAGYNEQFF. V gene TRBV14 combines with J gene TRBJ2-1; the match to TRBD2 covers 9 bases. Looked up from germline, CDR1 is SGHDN and CDR2 is FVKESK. V lost 4 bases to trimming and J lost 4 bases; unmatched junction nucleotides: 11. The CDR3 extends over 17 amino acids.